This T cell receptor beta chain derives from a study of low-dose radiotherapy and immunotherapy resistance in tumors. Across the whole study: Each patient was administered nivolumab intravenously at 240 mg, which was a flat dose, every two weeks, along with intravenous ipilimumab at 1 mg/kg every six weeks. Intravenously given cyclophosphamide 200 mg/m2 followed a two-week schedule that placed each dose one day before radiation and immunotherapy.

This clonotype was counted at least ten times. Germline lookup yields CDR1 SGHNT and CDR2 YYREEE (reference sequence). Trimming cost V 1 base and J 5 bases; bases outside gene matches: 8. CDR3 length: 16 residues. Stated time point: before trial treatment. Donors were dosed with nivolumab and ipilimumab; they also received aspirin, low-dose cyclophosphamide and low-dose radiotherapy. Primers used for first-strand cDNA, a TRAV- and TRBV-specific set, covered both alpha and beta chains. The authors amplified TCRs for roughly 20 PCR cycles with a constant-region primer and a V-primer adapter. TCRdb re-analysed the reads in MiXCR, keeping a single row per CDR3 protein. Of approximately 90,000 distinct CDR3 sequences in the sample, 9% to 9.5% were seen once.

This TCR came from a male donor with prostate cancer. The V call is TRBV5-4, the J call TRBJ2-2; 7 bases map to TRBD2. The specimen comprised PBMCs, sampled before treatment. CDR3 DNA sequence: TGTGCCAGCAGCTTGCCGTGGCAGGGAGGGACCGGGGAGCTGTTTTTT. This codes for CASSLPWQGGTGELFF. Using reference TRBV5-4 and TRBJ2-2 for the parts outside the CDR3, the full variable domain is ETGVTQSPTHLIKTRGQQVTLRCSSQSGHNTVSWYQQALGQGPQFIFQYYREEENGRGNFPPRFSGLQFPNYSSELNVNALELDDSALYLCASSLPWQGGTGELFFGEGSRLTVL.